These T cell receptor beta chains were read from a single sample in a study of T cells after yellow fever vaccination. TCRdb reprocessed the 5' RACE reads with MiXCR, giving one entry per CDR3 protein. This repertoire shows 250,000 to 300,000 distinct CDR3 sequences, roughly 5.6% found once; its top ten account for roughly 3.4%. The material sequenced was CD4+ T cells sorted from PBMCs, taken on the day of the yellow fever booster vaccination. Every receptor here comes from a man between 18 and 35 years old who received the YFV17D yellow fever vaccine. CDR3s include the opening cysteine and the closing phenylalanine or tryptophan. The order of the fields is J gene, D gene, clone size, V gene, CDR3 DNA, CDR3 protein. A D gene is named only where the DNA matches it firmly. Clone size is stated in some rows and not others, as once, few, many or a class when expanded.

j_gene: TRBJ2-3
d_gene: TRBD2
abundance: many
v_gene: TRBV5-1
CDR3nt: TGCGCCAGCAGCTTGGCTAGCGGGGGGGCCACGGATACGCAGTATTTT
CDR3aa: CASSLASGGATDTQYF

j_gene: TRBJ2-4
d_gene: .
abundance: .
v_gene: TRBV19
CDR3nt: TGTGCCAGTAGGGTGGGCACAGCCAAAAACATTCAGTACTTC
CDR3aa: CASRVGTAKNIQYF

j_gene: TRBJ2-5
d_gene: .
abundance: .
v_gene: TRBV18
CDR3nt: TGTGCCAGCTCTGCGACAGCTTACCAAGAGACCCAGTACTTC
CDR3aa: CASSATAYQETQYF

j_gene: TRBJ2-1
d_gene: .
abundance: .
v_gene: TRBV5-1
CDR3nt: TGCGCCAGCAGTGCCGGGACAAACAACTACAATGAGCAGTTCTTC
CDR3aa: CASSAGTNNYNEQFF

j_gene: TRBJ2-2
d_gene: TRBD1
abundance: .
v_gene: TRBV4-1
CDR3nt: TGCGCCAGCAGCCAATACACAGGGGCTCGACCCGGGGAGCTGTTTTTT
CDR3aa: CASSQYTGARPGELFF

j_gene: TRBJ2-3
d_gene: .
abundance: few
v_gene: TRBV7-2
CDR3nt: TGTGCCAGCAGCAGGGACCAGTCTTTGGATACGCAGTATTTT
CDR3aa: CASSRDQSLDTQYF

j_gene: TRBJ2-3
d_gene: TRBD2
abundance: .
v_gene: TRBV5-4
CDR3nt: TGTGCCAGCAGCTCCGGACTAGCGGGGGCCACAGATACGCAGTATTTT
CDR3aa: CASSSGLAGATDTQYF

j_gene: TRBJ1-2
d_gene: TRBD1
abundance: .
v_gene: TRBV20-1
CDR3nt: TGCAGTGCTAGAGATGTGGACAGGGGGGGGTATGGCTACACCTTC
CDR3aa: CSARDVDRGGYGYTF

j_gene: TRBJ2-2
d_gene: TRBD2
abundance: many
v_gene: TRBV7-2
CDR3nt: TGTGCCAGCAGCGCAACCGGGACTAGCGGGGGGTCTCCGAACACCGGGGAGCTGTTTTTT
CDR3aa: CASSATGTSGGSPNTGELFF

j_gene: TRBJ1-2
d_gene: .
abundance: many
v_gene: TRBV5-5
CDR3nt: TGTGCCAGCAGCAGGACAGACTATGGCTACACCTTC
CDR3aa: CASSRTDYGYTF

j_gene: TRBJ1-2
d_gene: .
abundance: few
v_gene: TRBV7-9
CDR3nt: TGTGCCAGCAGCCCCGGACTGTTGGACTATGGCTACACCTTC
CDR3aa: CASSPGLLDYGYTF

j_gene: TRBJ1-2
d_gene: TRBD1
abundance: many
v_gene: TRBV7-2
CDR3nt: TGTGCCAGCAGAGTCCAGGGGGGACAGGCCTGGGGTAACTATGGCTACACCTTC
CDR3aa: CASRVQGGQAWGNYGYTF

j_gene: TRBJ2-3
d_gene: .
abundance: .
v_gene: TRBV11-2
CDR3nt: TGTGCCAGCAGCTTTTACTTCCCTGTTTCGGTAGGGCAGTATTTT
CDR3aa: CASSFYFPVSVGQYF

j_gene: TRBJ1-1
d_gene: .
abundance: .
v_gene: TRBV20-1
CDR3nt: TGCAGTGCACAGGGAGTGAACACTGAAGCTTTCTTT
CDR3aa: CSAQGVNTEAFF

j_gene: TRBJ1-2
d_gene: TRBD1
abundance: few
v_gene: TRBV15
CDR3nt: TGTGCCACCAGCAGCGGGACAGGGGATAACTATGGCTACACCTTC
CDR3aa: CATSSGTGDNYGYTF

j_gene: TRBJ2-3
d_gene: TRBD2
abundance: few
v_gene: TRBV2
CDR3nt: TGTGCCAGCAGCGGGGAGCGGGGGAGGAACCTAGATACGCAGTATTTT
CDR3aa: CASSGERGRNLDTQYF

j_gene: TRBJ2-5
d_gene: TRBD2
abundance: many
v_gene: TRBV7-2
CDR3nt: TGTGCCAGCAGCATTTGGACTAGCGGGTTACGGACCCAGTACTTC
CDR3aa: CASSIWTSGLRTQYF

j_gene: TRBJ2-7
d_gene: TRBD1
abundance: once
v_gene: TRBV2
CDR3nt: TGTGCCAGCAGTGACAGGGGGCGTTGGGAGCAGTACTTC
CDR3aa: CASSDRGRWEQYF

j_gene: TRBJ2-5
d_gene: .
abundance: few
v_gene: TRBV7-2
CDR3nt: TGTGCCAGCAGCACGCGCCGGGACTTGAGGGTGGAGACCCAGTACTTC
CDR3aa: CASSTRRDLRVETQYF

j_gene: TRBJ2-7
d_gene: .
abundance: .
v_gene: TRBV21-1
CDR3nt: TGTGCCAGCAGCAAGACTAGCGGCCTTGGAGAGCAGTACTTC
CDR3aa: CASSKTSGLGEQYF

j_gene: TRBJ2-7
d_gene: .
abundance: many
v_gene: TRBV7-4
CDR3nt: TGTGCCAGCAGCCCGTCCTACTACGAGCAGTACTTC
CDR3aa: CASSPSYYEQYF

j_gene: TRBJ1-2
d_gene: .
abundance: .
v_gene: TRBV6-5
CDR3nt: TGTGCCAGCAGTTACGGGACCAGGGGAGGCTACACCTTC
CDR3aa: CASSYGTRGGYTF

j_gene: TRBJ1-5
d_gene: .
abundance: few
v_gene: TRBV2
CDR3nt: TGTGCCAGCAGTTTCTCGGACAGCAATCAGCCCCAGCATTTT
CDR3aa: CASSFSDSNQPQHF

j_gene: TRBJ2-3
d_gene: TRBD1
abundance: many
v_gene: TRBV5-1
CDR3nt: TGCGCCAGCAGCTTCCGGGACAGGGATGCGGATACGCAGTATTTT
CDR3aa: CASSFRDRDADTQYF

j_gene: TRBJ1-2
d_gene: .
abundance: many
v_gene: TRBV5-1
CDR3nt: TGCGCCAGCAGGACCGGGCCTAACTATGGCTACACCTTC
CDR3aa: CASRTGPNYGYTF

j_gene: TRBJ2-7
d_gene: .
abundance: many
v_gene: TRBV4-3
CDR3nt: TGCGCCAGCAGCGGCAGCATGGGCAGGGGTGCCGAGCAGTACTTC
CDR3aa: CASSGSMGRGAEQYF

j_gene: TRBJ2-6
d_gene: .
abundance: .
v_gene: TRBV4-3
CDR3nt: TGCGCCAGCAGTCGCGAAATGGGGGCTGGGGCCAACGTCCTGACTTTC
CDR3aa: CASSREMGAGANVLTF

j_gene: TRBJ1-2
d_gene: TRBD1
abundance: .
v_gene: TRBV7-9
CDR3nt: TGTGCCAGCGGTCAGACAGGGCTTGGCTACACCTTC
CDR3aa: CASGQTGLGYTF